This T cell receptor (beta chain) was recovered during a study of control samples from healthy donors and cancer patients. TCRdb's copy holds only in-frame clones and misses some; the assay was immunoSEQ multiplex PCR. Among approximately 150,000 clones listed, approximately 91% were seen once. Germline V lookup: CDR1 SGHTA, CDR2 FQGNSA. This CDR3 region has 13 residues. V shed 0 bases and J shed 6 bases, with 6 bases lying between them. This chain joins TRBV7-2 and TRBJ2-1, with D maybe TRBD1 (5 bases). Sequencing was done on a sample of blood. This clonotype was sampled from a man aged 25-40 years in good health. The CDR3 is CASSLATANEQFF. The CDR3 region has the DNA TGTGCCAGCAGCTTAGCGACAGCCAATGAGCAGTTCTTC.